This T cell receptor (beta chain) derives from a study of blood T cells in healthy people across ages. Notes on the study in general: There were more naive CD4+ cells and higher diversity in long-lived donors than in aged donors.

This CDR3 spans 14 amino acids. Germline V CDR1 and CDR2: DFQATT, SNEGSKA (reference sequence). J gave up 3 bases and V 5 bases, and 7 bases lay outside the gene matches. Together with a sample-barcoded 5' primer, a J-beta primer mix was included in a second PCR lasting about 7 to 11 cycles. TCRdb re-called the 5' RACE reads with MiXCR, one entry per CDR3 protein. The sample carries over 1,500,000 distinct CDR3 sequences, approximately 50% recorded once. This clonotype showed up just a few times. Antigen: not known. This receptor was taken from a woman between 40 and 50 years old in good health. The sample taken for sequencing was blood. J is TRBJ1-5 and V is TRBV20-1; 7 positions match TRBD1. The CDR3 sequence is CSAPRQGTNQPQHF. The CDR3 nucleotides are TGCAGTGCTCCCCGACAGGGCACCAATCAGCCCCAGCATTTT.